This TCR beta chain is drawn from a study of T cell responses to AZD1222 COVID-19 vaccine. Data came from immunoSEQ multiplex PCR; TCRdb stores just in-frame clones and leaves some out. This table holds roughly 100,000 clones, around 91% found once. CDR3 length: 17 residues. The V gene end was trimmed by 1 base and the J gene end by 6 bases; junction bases not matched to a gene: 12. Germline V lookup: CDR1 SEHNR, CDR2 FQNEAQ (reference sequence). On this clone itself: Its antigen is not identified.

Study-wide points: Clonal diversity may have been underestimated, and the donors were mostly white British, with more females than males.

The sequence came from an adult who received the AZD1222 COVID-19 vaccine. V is TRBV7-9 and J is TRBJ1-5; 7 nucleotides agree with TRBD1. The source was peripheral blood, collected 28 days after the second AZD1222 dose. The CDR3 bases are TGTGCCAGCAGCTTAGGTGACAGGGTCGCGGAGGGTCAGCCCCAGCATTTT. Translating it yields CASSLGDRVAEGQPQHF.